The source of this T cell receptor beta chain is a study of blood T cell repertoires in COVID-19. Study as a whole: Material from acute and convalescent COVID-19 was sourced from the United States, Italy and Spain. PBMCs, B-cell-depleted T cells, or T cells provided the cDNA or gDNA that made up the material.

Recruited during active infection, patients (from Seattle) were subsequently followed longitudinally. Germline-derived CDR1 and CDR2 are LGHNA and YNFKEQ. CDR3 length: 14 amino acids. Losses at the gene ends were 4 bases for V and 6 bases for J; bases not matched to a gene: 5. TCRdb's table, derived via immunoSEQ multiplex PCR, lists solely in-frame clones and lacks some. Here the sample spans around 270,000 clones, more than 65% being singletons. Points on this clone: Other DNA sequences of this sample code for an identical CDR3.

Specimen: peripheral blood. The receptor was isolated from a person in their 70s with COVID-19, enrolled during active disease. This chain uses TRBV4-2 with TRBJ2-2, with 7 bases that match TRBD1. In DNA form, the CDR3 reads TGTGCCAGCAGCCCGCAGGGGGAGCCCGGGGAGCTGTTTTTT. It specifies CASSPQGEPGELFF.